One and the same sample provided the 17 T cell receptor beta chains below, sequenced in a study of blood T cell repertoires in COVID-19. Sequenced by immunoSEQ multiplex PCR; TCRdb stores in-frame clones only, minus some. The sample has 200,000 to 250,000 clones; about 91% are singletons. Input material: peripheral blood. The source is a woman aged 30 to 39 with COVID-19, enrolled during active disease.

This clone appeared a single time. The V and J genes are TRBV5-6 and TRBJ2-1; D is unclear. Trimming stripped 1 base from V and 4 bases from J, with 6 bases between. The length of the CDR3 is 13 residues. Germline V gene sequence: CDR1 SGHDT, CDR2 YYEEEE. Here the CDR3 reads CASSLQAYNEQFF. CDR3 DNA sequence: TGTGCCAGCAGCTTGCAAGCTTACAATGAGCAGTTCTTC.

This chain uses TRBV28 with TRBJ1-1; D gene uncertain. The CDR3 covers 13 residues. Germline CDR1 reads MDHEN; CDR2 reads SYDVKM. Trimming pared 6 bases from V and 4 bases from J, leaving 12 bases between. The CDR3 reads CASRLPGGTEAFF. CDR3 nucleotide sequence: TGTGCCAGCAGGCTACCTGGCGGCACTGAAGCTTTCTTT.

Here the CDR3 DNA reads TGTGCCAGCTCATCCGGACAGGGGACGGGGTATTTT. Its translation is CASSSGQGTGYF. This chain links TRBV2 with TRBJ2-3, with 9 bases that match TRBD1. The V and J ends lost 8 bases and 14 bases, in that order; junction bases with no gene match: 11. The germline CDR1 and CDR2 sequences are SNHLY and FYNNEI. This CDR3 comprises 12 residues.

The CDR3 region is CASSYSISGPYGYTF. Here the CDR3 DNA reads TGTGCCAGCAGTTACTCTATTTCAGGGCCCTATGGCTACACCTTC. The chain combines TRBV6-5 with TRBJ1-2, with TRBD1 as a possible D gene (5 bases). Trimming cost V 0 bases and J 4 bases, with 12 bases left between them. There are 15 residues in the CDR3. In germline, CDR1 is MNHEY, CDR2 SVGAGI.

The J gene is TRBJ1-2, the V gene TRBV7-2; 11 positions agree with TRBD1. Germline-derived CDR1 and CDR2 are SGHTA and FQGNSA. The J segment lost 4 bases and the V segment lost 2 bases, leaving 3 bases of the junction unmatched. This CDR3 is built from 15 residues. The DNA of the CDR3 is TGTGCCAGCAGCTTATCGGACAGGGGGCTCTATGGCTACACCTTC. Amino acids: CASSLSDRGLYGYTF.

This rearrangement joins TRBV4-1 to TRBJ2-2, with D unclear. V was clipped by 1 base and J by 2 bases, with 11 bases between them. Looked up from germline, CDR1 is MGHRA and CDR2 is YSYEKL. This CDR3 is 16 amino acids long. This CDR3 is CASSQAPSPNTGELFF. The CDR3 nucleotides are TGCGCCAGCAGCCAAGCCCCCAGTCCAAACACCGGGGAGCTGTTTTTT.

DNA of the CDR3: TGTGCCAGCAGCTTGTTTGCGGATTTAGAGACCCAGTACTTC. Its translation: CASSLFADLETQYF. The V gene is TRBV5-6, the J gene TRBJ2-5; D uncertain. The CDR3 spans 14 residues. Germline V gene sequence: CDR1 SGHDT, CDR2 YYEEEE. V was clipped by 1 base and J by 4 bases, with 11 bases between them.

The rearrangement uses TRBV5-8 and TRBJ2-3; 14 nucleotides match TRBD2. Trimming at V came to 0 bases and at J to 0 bases, leaving 6 bases not matched to a gene. The CDR3 totals 19 residues. Germline CDR1 reads SGHTS; CDR2 reads YDEGEE. The CDR3 region is CASSLARLAGGSSTDTQYF. The CDR3 nucleotides read TGTGCCAGCAGCTTGGCCCGACTAGCGGGGGGGTCTAGCACAGATACGCAGTATTTT.

The chain combines TRBV7-9 with TRBJ1-6; a weak D match, TRBD1 (5 bases). Germline V gene sequence: CDR1 SEHNR, CDR2 FQNEAQ (reference sequence). There are 14 residues in the CDR3. V was pared by 1 base and J by 5 bases, with 6 bases between. In DNA form, the CDR3 reads TGTGCCAGCAGCTTAGGGGGGGATAATTCACCCCTCCACTTT. Encoded protein: CASSLGGDNSPLHF.

The chain combines TRBV6-2 or TRBV6-3 with TRBJ2-2; TRBD1 is a possible D gene (5 bases). The ends were cut back, 3 bases at V and 5 bases at J, with 10 bases in the middle. The CDR3 has 14 amino acids. CDR1 is MNHEY, CDR2 SVGEGT, per germline. CDR3 in DNA: TGTGCCAGCAGTTATAGCAGGGAAACCGGGGAGCTGTTTTTT. Amino acids: CASSYSRETGELFF.

Concerning this clone: This CDR3 is also generated by other DNA sequences in the sample. The chain combines TRBV4-3 with TRBJ2-7; TRBD2 agrees at 9 bases. The J segment lost 0 bases and the V segment lost 4 bases, leaving 4 bases of the junction unmatched. Germline V gives CDR1 LGHNA, CDR2 YSLEER. The CDR3 is made up of 15 amino acids. CDR3: CASSPGSGGSYEQYF. In DNA, the CDR3 is TGCGCCAGCAGCCCGGGTAGCGGGGGCTCCTACGAGCAGTACTTC.

This chain connects TRBV28 to TRBJ2-3, with TRBD2 identical over 9 bases. CDR3 length equals 16 residues. J lost 2 bases, V lost 4 bases, and 7 bases had no gene match. CDR1 and CDR2 (germline): MDHEN, SYDVKM. CDR3 sequence reads: CASSSLSGGSTDTQYF. The DNA for the CDR3 is TGTGCCAGCAGTTCTCTCAGCGGGGGGTCCACAGATACGCAGTATTTT.

The V gene is TRBV6-2 or TRBV6-3, the J gene TRBJ1-1; D is unresolved. The V gene's germline CDR1 is MNHEY and CDR2 SVGEGT. The CDR3 spans 12 residues. The V and J ends lost 5 bases and 7 bases respectively, with 11 bases between them. The DNA for the CDR3 is TGTGCCAGCAGTCCCCAGGTCTTTGAAGCTTTCTTT. Encoded protein: CASSPQVFEAFF.

J is TRBJ2-2 and V is TRBV3-1 (or the pseudogene TRBV3-2), with unresolved D. CDR1 is LGHDT and CDR2 is YNNKEL in the germline V gene (reference sequence). This CDR3 comprises 14 residues. The V gene lost 1 base and the J gene lost 6 bases, with 9 bases spanning the gap. The CDR3 loop is CASSQGTTPGELFF. CDR3 coding DNA: TGTGCCAGCAGCCAAGGAACGACTCCCGGGGAGCTGTTTTTT.

The chain uses TRBV11-2 and TRBJ2-7; tentatively, D is TRBD1 (5 bases). Germline CDR1 is SGHAT and CDR2 is FQNNGV. The germline V and J ends were trimmed by 3 bases and 2 bases, with 11 bases remaining between them. The CDR3 spans 14 residues. The CDR3 DNA follows: TGTGCCAGCAGCTTTGACAGCCAGACCTACGAGCAGTACTTC. Translation gives CASSFDSQTYEQYF.

The rearrangement joins TRBV12-3 or TRBV12-4 to TRBJ1-5, with D perhaps matching TRBD1 (5 bases). The germline V and J ends were trimmed by 7 bases and 6 bases, with 10 bases remaining between them. CDR3 length: 12 residues. CDR3 nucleotides: TGTGCCAGCACTAGGGGTTTTCAGCCCCAGCATTTT. Amino acid sequence: CASTRGFQPQHF.

This clone was picked up one time. V gene TRBV4-1 combines with J gene TRBJ1-5, with D maybe TRBD1 (6 bases). With 1 base removed from V and 1 base from J, the gap between germline ends came to 11 bases. The CDR3 runs 16 residues. Germline V gene data show CDR1 as MGHRA and CDR2 as YSYEKL. This CDR3 is CASSQGGPGSNQPQHF. CDR3 in DNA: TGCGCCAGCAGCCAAGGGGGGCCGGGCAGCAATCAGCCCCAGCATTTT.